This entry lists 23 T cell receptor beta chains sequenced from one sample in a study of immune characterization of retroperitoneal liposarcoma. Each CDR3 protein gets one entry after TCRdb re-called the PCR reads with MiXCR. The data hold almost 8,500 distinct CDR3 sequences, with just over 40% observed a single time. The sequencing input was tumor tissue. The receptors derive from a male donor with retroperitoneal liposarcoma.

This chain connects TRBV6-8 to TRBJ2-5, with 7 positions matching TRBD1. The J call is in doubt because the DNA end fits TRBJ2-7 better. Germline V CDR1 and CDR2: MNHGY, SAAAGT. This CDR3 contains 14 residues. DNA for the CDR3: TGTGCCAGCAACCGGGACAGAACAACCTACGAGCAGTACTTC. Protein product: CASNRDRTTYEQYF.

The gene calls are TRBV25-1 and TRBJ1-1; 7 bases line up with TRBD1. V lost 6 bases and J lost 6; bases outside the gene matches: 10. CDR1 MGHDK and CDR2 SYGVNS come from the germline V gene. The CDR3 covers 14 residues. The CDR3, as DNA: TGTGCCAGCAGCTTACAGACAGGGATGGCTGAAGCTTTCTTT. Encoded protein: CASSLQTGMAEAFF.

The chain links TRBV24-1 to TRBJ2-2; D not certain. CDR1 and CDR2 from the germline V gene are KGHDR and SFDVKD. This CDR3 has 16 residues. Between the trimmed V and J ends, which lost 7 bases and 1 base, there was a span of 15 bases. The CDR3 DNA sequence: TGTGCCACCAGCCCGAATATAGACGAGAACACCGGGGAGCTGTTTTTT. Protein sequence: CATSPNIDENTGELFF.

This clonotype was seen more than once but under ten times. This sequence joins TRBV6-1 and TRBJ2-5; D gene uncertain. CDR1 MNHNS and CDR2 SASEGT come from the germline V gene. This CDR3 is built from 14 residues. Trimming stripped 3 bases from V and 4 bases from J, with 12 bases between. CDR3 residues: CASSDYGMGETQYF. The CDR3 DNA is TGTGCCAGCAGTGATTACGGCATGGGAGAGACCCAGTACTTC.

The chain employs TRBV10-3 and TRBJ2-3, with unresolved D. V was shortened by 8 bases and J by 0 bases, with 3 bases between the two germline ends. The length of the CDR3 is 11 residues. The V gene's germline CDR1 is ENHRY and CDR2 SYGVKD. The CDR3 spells CAIGSTDTQYF. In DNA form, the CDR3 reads TGTGCCATCGGAAGCACAGATACGCAGTATTTT.

CDR3 protein: CASSYYRGSTNEKLFF. CDR3 coding DNA: TGTGCCAGCAGTTACTACAGGGGTTCAACTAATGAAAAACTGTTTTTT. This sequence joins TRBV6-5 and TRBJ1-4, with 7 bases identical to TRBD1. Germline CDR1 and CDR2: MNHEY and SVGAGI. Unmatched junction bases numbered 2, after V lost 1 base and J lost 0 bases. The CDR3 extends over 16 amino acids.

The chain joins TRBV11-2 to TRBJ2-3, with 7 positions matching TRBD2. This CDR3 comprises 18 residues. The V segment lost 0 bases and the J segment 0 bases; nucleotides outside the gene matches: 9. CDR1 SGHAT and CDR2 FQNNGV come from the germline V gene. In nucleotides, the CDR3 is TGTGCCAGCAGCTTAGAGTCGTGGGGGGGTGTTAGCACAGATACGCAGTATTTT. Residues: CASSLESWGGVSTDTQYF.

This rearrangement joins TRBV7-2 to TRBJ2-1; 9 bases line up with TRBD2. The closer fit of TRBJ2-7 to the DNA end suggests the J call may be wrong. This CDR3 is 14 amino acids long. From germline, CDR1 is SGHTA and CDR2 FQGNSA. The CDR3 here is CASSRGGALWEQYF. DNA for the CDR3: TGTGCCAGCAGCCGCGGGGGGGCCCTCTGGGAGCAGTACTTC.

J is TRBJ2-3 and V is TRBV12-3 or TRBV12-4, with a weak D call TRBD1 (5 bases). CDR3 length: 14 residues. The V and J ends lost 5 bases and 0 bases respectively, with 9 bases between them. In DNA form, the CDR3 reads TGTGCCAGCAGTACAAAGGGGAGCACAGATACGCAGTATTTT. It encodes CASSTKGSTDTQYF.

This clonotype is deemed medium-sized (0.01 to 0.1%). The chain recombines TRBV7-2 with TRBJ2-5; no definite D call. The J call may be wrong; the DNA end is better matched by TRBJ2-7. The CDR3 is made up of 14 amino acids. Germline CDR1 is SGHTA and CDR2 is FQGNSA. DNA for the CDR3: TGTGCCAGCAGCTTAGTTGTGGGCAAGTACGAGCAGTACTTC. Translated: CASSLVVGKYEQYF.

As DNA, the CDR3 is TGTGCCAGCAGCTGGGAGTACCGCGAGCAGTACTTC. This codes for CASSWEYREQYF. The chain has TRBV7-6 and TRBJ2-1; maybe TRBD2 (5 bases). Gene TRBJ2-7 matches the end of the DNA better, so the J call may be wrong. Germline CDR1 is SGHVS and CDR2 is FNYEAQ. The CDR3 spans 12 residues.

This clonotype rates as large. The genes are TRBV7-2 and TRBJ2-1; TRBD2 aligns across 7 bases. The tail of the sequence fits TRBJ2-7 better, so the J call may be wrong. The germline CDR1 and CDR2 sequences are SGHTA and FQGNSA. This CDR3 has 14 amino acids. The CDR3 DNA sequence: TGTGCCAGCAGCTTAGATCCTAGCGGCTACGAGCAGTACTTC. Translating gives CASSLDPSGYEQYF.

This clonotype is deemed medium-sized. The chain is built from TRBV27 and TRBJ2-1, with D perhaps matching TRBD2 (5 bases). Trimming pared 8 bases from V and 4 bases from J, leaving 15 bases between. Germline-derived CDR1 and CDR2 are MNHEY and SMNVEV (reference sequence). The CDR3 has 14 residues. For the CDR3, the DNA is TGTGCCAGCTCCGTCGGGAACAATTACAATGAGCAGTTCTTC. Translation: CASSVGNNYNEQFF.

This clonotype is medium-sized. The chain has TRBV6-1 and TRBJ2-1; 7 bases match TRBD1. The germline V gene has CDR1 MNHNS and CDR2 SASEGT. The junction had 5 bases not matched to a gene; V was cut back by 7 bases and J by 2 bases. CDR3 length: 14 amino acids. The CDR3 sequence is CASTRQGPYNEQFF. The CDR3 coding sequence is TGTGCCAGCACCCGACAGGGACCCTACAATGAGCAGTTCTTC.

The CDR3 loop reads CASSEGNRVSYEQYF. DNA for the CDR3: TGTGCCAGCAGTGAAGGCAATAGGGTTTCCTACGAGCAGTACTTC. J is TRBJ2-1 and V is TRBV6-1, with D unclear. The end of the DNA is better explained by TRBJ2-7, so the J call may be wrong. CDR3 length: 15 residues. Germline assignment: CDR1 MNHNS and CDR2 SASEGT.

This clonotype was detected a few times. This CDR3 reads CASTINYEQYF. The CDR3 coding sequence is TGTGCCAGCACCATAAACTACGAGCAGTACTTC. V gene TRBV6-1 combines with J gene TRBJ2-1, with no clear D. The end of the DNA aligns better with TRBJ2-7, so the J call may be wrong. Germline V CDR1 and CDR2: MNHNS, SASEGT. The CDR3 consists of 11 residues.

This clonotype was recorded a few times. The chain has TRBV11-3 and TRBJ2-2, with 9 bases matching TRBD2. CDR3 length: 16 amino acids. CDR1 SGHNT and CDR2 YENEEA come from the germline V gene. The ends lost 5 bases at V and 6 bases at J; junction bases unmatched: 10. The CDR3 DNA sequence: TGTGCCAGCAGCGCATTAGCGGGAGCGGGTTCCGGGGAGCTGTTTTTT. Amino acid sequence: CASSALAGAGSGELFF.

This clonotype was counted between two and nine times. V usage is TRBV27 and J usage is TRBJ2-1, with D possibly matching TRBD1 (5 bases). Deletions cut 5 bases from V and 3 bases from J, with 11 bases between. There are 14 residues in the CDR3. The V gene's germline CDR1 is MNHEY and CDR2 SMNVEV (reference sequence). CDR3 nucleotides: TGTGCCAGCAGTCCTAGGGGCTTCTACAATGAGCAGTTCTTC. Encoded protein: CASSPRGFYNEQFF.

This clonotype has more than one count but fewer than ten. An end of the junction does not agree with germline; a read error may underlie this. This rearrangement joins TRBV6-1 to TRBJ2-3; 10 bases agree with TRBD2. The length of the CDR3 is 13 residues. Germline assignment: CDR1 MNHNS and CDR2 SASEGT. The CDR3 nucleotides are TGTGCCAGCAGTGAAACCCGGGACCTAGCGGGAGACTTC. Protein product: CASSETRDLAGDF.

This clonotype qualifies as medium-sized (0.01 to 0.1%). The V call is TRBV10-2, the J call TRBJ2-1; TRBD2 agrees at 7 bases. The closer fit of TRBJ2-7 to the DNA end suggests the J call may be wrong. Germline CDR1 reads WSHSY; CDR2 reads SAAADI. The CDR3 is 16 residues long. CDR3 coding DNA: TGCGCCAGCAGTGAAAGTAGCGGGCTTATAGGCTCCGAGCAGTACTTC. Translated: CASSESSGLIGSEQYF.

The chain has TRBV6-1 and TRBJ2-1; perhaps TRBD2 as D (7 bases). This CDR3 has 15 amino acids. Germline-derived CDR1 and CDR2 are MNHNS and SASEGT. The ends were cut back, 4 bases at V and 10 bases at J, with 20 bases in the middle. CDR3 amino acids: CASSARGGGYYEQFF. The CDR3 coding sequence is TGTGCCAGCAGTGCCCGGGGAGGGGGTTACTACGAGCAGTTCTTC.

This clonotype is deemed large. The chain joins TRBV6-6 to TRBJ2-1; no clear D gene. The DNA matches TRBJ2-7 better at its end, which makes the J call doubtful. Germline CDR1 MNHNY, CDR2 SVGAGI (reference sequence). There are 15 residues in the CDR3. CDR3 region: CASSYADFRWNEQYF. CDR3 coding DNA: TGTGCCAGCAGTTACGCCGACTTCCGGTGGAACGAGCAGTACTTC.

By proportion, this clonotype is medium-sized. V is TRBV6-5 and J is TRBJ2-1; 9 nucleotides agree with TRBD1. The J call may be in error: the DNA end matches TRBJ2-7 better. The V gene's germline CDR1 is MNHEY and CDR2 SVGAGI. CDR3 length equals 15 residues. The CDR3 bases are TGTGCCAGCAGTTCCTCCGGGACAGGGACCTACGAGCAGTACTTC. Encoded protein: CASSSSGTGTYEQYF.